This TCR beta chain originates from a study of radiotherapy plus CTLA-4 blockade in lung cancer. This CDR3 region has 13 residues. Looked up from germline, CDR1 is SGHTA and CDR2 is FQGNSA. In its sample, this clone was seen once. A junction boundary mismatches the germline segment, possibly from a read error. Sequencing used immunoSEQ multiplex PCR; TCRdb keeps in-frame clones, though not all of them. The table lists 53,000 or so clones, over 75% of them singletons, with 7.8% in the top ten. The starting material was peripheral blood, obtained from a patient treated with radiotherapy plus ipilimumab. The clonotype was recovered from a human donor with non-small cell lung cancer whose response to radiotherapy plus ipilimumab could not be evaluated. V and J are TRBV7-2 and TRBJ2-7, with D perhaps matching TRBD2 (6 bases). The CDR3 nucleotides read TGTGCCAGCAGCTTAGCGGAGGCGGGGTCCCGAGAGTGG. It encodes CASSLAEAGSREW.